The clone carrying this T cell receptor (beta chain) has only one observation. Together with a sample-barcoded 5' primer, a J-beta primer mix was included in a second PCR lasting about 6 to 12 cycles. TCRdb called the 5' RACE reads again in MiXCR, with one record for every CDR3 protein. The sample carries 550,000 to 600,000 distinct CDR3 sequences, approximately 25% recorded once. The record originates from a study of blood T cells in healthy people across ages. CDR3 length: 15 amino acids. CDR1 is LGHDT, CDR2 YNNKEL, per germline (reference sequence). Trimming removed 1 base from V and 3 bases from J, with 9 bases in between.

V and J are TRBV3-1 and TRBJ1-4; D not resolved. Sample: blood. This clonotype was obtained from a woman in her sixties or seventies in good health. The CDR3 DNA follows: TGTGCCAGCAGCCAAGTGGTTGCTGCTAATGAAAAACTGTTTTTT. It is translated as CASSQVVAANEKLFF.